The rows below give T cell receptor beta chains drawn from one sample of a study of T-cell memory formation after mild COVID-19. A single record per CDR3 protein comes from TCRdb applying MiXCR to the 5' RACE reads. Among 350,000 or so distinct CDR3 sequences listed, 20% were seen once. Sequencing used PBMCs or a T cell subset sorted from them (not recorded which). These receptors originate from a man between 18 and 35 years old who had mild COVID-19 (a few samples of this study predate the infection). Cell type and time point are not known. The CDR3 runs from the conserved cysteine through the conserved F or W.

v_call cdr3_aa
TRBV4-1 CASSQDSGENYGYTF
TRBV5-1 CASSSRDSRNNEQFF
TRBV7-2 CASRLRGGDEQFF
TRBV18 CASSPTGGDYEQYF
TRBV7-2 CASSAIGGPTDTQYF
TRBV19 CASSPGWNTEAFF
TRBV19 CASSILSGSPLHF
TRBV19 CASSTGTRTEKLFF
TRBV6-5 CASTSRYLSGNTIYF
TRBV6-5 CASSAPGTGHYSPLHF